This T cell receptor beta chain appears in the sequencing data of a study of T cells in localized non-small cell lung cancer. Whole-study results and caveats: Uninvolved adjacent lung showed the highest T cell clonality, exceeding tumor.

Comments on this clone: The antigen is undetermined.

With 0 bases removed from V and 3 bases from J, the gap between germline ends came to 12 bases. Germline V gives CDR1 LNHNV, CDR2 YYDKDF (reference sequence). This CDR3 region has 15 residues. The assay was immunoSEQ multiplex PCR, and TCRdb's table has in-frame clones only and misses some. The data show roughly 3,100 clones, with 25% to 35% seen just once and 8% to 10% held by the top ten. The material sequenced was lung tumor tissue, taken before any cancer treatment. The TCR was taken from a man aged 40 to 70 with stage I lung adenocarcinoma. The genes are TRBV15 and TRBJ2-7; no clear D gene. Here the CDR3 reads CATSRDRIGNYEQYF. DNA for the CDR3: TGTGCCACCAGCAGAGACCGGATCGGAAACTACGAGCAGTACTTC. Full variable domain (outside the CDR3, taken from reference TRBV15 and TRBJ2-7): DAMVIQNPRYQVTQFGKPVTLSCSQTLNHNVMYWYQQKSSQAPKLLFHYYDKDFNNEADTPDNFQSRRPNTSFCFLDIRSPGLGDTAMYLCATSRDRIGNYEQYFGPGTRLTVT.